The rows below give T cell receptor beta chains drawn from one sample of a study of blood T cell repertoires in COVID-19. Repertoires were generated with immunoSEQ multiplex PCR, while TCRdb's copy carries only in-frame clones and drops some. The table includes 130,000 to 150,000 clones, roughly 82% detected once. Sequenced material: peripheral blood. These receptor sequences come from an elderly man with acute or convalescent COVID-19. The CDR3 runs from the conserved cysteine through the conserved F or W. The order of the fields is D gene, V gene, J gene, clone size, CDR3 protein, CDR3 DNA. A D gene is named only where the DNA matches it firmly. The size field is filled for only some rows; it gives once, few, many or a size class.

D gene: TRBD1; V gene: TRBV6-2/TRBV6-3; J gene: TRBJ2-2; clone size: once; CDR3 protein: CASSRQGANTGELFF; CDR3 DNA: TGTGCCAGCAGTCGACAGGGGGCGAACACCGGGGAGCTGTTTTTT
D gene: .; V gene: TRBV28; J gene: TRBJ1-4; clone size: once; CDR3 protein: CASRLDTTNEKLFF; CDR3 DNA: TGTGCCAGCAGGCTCGACACAACTAATGAAAAACTGTTTTTT
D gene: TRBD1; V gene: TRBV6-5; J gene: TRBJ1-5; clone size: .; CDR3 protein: CASRSTGDSNQPQHF; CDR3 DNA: TGTGCCAGCAGATCCACAGGGGATAGCAATCAGCCCCAGCATTTT
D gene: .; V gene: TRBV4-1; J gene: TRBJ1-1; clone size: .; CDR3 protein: CASSQADSLNTEAFF; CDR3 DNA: TGCGCCAGCAGCCAAGCGGACAGTTTGAACACTGAAGCTTTCTTT
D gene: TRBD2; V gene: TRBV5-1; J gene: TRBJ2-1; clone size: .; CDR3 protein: CASSLLRGGVFRSYNEQFF; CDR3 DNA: TGCGCCAGCAGCTTGCTCCGGGGGGGCGTCTTCAGGTCCTACAATGAGCAGTTCTTC
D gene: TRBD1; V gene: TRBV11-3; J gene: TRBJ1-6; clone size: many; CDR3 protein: CASSLGTVNSPLHF; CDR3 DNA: TGTGCCAGCAGCTTGGGGACAGTGAATTCACCCCTCCACTTT
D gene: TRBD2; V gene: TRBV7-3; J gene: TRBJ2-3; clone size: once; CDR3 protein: CASSFQRGGDTQYF; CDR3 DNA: TGTGCCAGCAGCTTCCAGCGGGGTGGAGATACGCAGTATTTT
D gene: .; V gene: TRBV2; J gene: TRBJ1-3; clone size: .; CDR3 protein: CASSRRNSGNTIYF; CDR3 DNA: TGTGCCAGCAGCCGGAGGAACTCTGGAAACACCATATATTTT
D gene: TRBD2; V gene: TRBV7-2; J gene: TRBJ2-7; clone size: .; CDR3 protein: CASSPSSGGSESYEQYF; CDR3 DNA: TGTGCCAGCAGCCCTTCTAGCGGGGGGTCCGAATCCTACGAGCAGTACTTC
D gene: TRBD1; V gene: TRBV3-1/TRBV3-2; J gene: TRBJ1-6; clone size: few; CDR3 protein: CASSPGQGDSPLHF; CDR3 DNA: TGTGCCAGCAGCCCGGGACAGGGAGATTCACCCCTCCACTTT
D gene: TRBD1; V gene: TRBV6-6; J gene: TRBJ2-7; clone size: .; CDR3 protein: CASRQGASEQYF; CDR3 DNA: TGTGCCAGCCGACAGGGGGCGAGCGAGCAGTACTTC
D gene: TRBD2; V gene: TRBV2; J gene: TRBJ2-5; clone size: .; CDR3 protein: CASSLTLTSWKATQYF; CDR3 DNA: TGTGCCAGCAGTCTCACTTTGACTAGCTGGAAAGCGACCCAGTACTTC
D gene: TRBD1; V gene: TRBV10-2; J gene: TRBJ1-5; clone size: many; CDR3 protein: CASRTGGSNQPQHF; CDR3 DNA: TGCGCCAGCAGGACAGGGGGTAGCAATCAGCCCCAGCATTTT
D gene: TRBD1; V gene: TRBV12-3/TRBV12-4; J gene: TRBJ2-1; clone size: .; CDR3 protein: CASSRDRANEQFF; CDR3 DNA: TGTGCCAGCAGTAGGGACAGAGCCAATGAGCAGTTCTTC
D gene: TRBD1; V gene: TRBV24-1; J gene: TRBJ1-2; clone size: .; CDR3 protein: CATSDLDRDAGYTF; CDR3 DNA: TGTGCCACCAGTGATTTGGACAGGGATGCTGGCTACACCTTC
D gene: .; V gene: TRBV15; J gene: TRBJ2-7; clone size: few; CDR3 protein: CATRAVSSYEQYF; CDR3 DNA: TGTGCCACCAGAGCCGTTAGCTCCTACGAGCAGTACTTC
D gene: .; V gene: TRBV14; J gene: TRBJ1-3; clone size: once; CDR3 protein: CASSQAVHSGNTIYF; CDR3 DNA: TGTGCCAGCAGCCAGGCGGTCCACTCTGGAAACACCATATATTTT
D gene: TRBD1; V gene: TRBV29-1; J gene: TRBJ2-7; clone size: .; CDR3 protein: CSVRGYTEDEQYF; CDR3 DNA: TGCAGCGTCAGGGGGTATACAGAGGACGAGCAGTACTTC
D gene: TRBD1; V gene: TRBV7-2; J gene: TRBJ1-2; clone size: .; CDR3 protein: CASRAGGTGDRGYTF; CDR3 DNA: TGTGCCAGCAGGGCCGGTGGGACAGGGGATCGCGGCTACACCTTC
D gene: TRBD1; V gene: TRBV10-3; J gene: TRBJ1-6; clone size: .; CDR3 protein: CANRQGLYSPLHF; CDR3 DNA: TGTGCCAATAGACAGGGTTTATATTCACCCCTCCACTTT
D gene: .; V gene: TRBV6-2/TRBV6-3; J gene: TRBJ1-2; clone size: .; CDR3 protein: CASSYRGLGYTF; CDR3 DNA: TGTGCCAGCAGTTACAGGGGCCTTGGCTACACCTTC
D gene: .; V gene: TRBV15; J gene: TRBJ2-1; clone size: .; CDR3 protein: CATSRGRVDNEQFF; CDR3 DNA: TGTGCCACCAGCAGAGGCAGGGTCGACAATGAGCAGTTCTTC
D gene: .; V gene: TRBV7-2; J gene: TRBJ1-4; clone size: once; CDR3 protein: CASSLPPAHEKLFF; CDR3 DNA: TGTGCCAGCAGCCTACCGCCAGCGCATGAAAAACTGTTTTTT
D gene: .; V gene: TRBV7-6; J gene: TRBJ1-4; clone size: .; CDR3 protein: CASRRQLNEKLFF; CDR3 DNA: TGTGCCAGCCGGAGACAGCTCAATGAAAAACTGTTTTTT
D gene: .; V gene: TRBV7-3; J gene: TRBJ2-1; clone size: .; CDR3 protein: CASSLMGEYNEQFF; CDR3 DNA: TGTGCCAGCAGCTTAATGGGAGAGTACAATGAGCAGTTCTTC
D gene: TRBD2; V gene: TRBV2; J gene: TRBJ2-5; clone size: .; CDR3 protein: CASGRAGGPSETQYF; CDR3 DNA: TGTGCCAGCGGACGAGCGGGGGGGCCATCCGAGACCCAGTACTTC
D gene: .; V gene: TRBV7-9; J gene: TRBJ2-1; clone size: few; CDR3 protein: CASSTQGAYNEQFF; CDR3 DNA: TGTGCCAGCTCCACCCAAGGGGCCTACAATGAGCAGTTCTTC
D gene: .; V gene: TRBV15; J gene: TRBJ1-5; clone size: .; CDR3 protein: CATNRQLNQPQHF; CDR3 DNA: TGTGCCACCAATAGACAGCTGAATCAGCCCCAGCATTTT
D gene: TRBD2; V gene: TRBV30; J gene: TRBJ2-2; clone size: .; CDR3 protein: CAWIGEGTGELFF; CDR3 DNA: TGTGCCTGGATCGGGGAGGGGACCGGGGAGCTGTTTTTT
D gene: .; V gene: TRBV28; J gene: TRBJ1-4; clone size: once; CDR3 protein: CASSLVGVSTNEKLFF; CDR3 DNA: TGTGCCAGCAGTTTAGTCGGGGTATCAACTAATGAAAAACTGTTTTTT
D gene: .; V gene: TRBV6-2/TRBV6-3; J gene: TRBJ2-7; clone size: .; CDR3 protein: CASSYGLTYEQYF; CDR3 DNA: TGTGCCAGCAGTTACGGACTGACCTACGAGCAGTACTTC